This TCR beta chain was profiled in a study of pediatric ulcerative colitis. The rectum was sampled with one to two pinch biopsies at colonoscopy. Per the germline V gene, CDR1 is SGHNT and CDR2 is YYREEE (reference sequence). V was trimmed by 4 bases and J by 3 bases, leaving 12 bases between them. The CDR3 sequence is 14 residues long. Samples were sequenced at Survey level, maximum 500,000 reads. Produced via immunoSEQ multiplex PCR; TCRdb's table is partial and in-frame only. The sample lists about 36,000 clones, roughly 73% seen once, with 0.74% in the top ten. About this clone itself: The antigen is unknown.

Overall study findings and caveats: Blood-rectal clonal overlap within each person was significantly higher in ulcerative colitis patients than controls. Repertoires came from total lymphocyte DNA, not specific subsets. Substantially fewer templates came from a couple of patients' blood samples.

Sequenced: gut tissue. The sequence was obtained from a boy between 10 and 17 years old with moderate ulcerative colitis. The chain is built from TRBV5-4 and TRBJ2-3; a weak D match, TRBD2 (6 bases). The CDR3 DNA is TGTGCCAGCAGCCGGGACTTAGGGACAGATACGCAGTATTTT. Translation gives CASSRDLGTDTQYF.